The sequence of this T cell receptor beta chain was determined in a study of Graves' ophthalmopathy and Graves' hyperthyroidism. Whole-study results and caveats: This model predicted ophthalmopathy progression (sensitivity 70.59%, specificity about 73%).

This clonotype was detected ten times or more. Its antigen is not known. The authors amplified TCR beta CDR3 regions from RNA transcripts. Following a first-round RT-PCR that used HTBI primers, a second-round multiplex PCR was carried out. A single record per CDR3 protein comes from TCRdb applying MiXCR to the multiplex PCR reads. This sample carries around 660,000 distinct CDR3 sequences, under 50% of them seen once, and the ten largest clones take 2.5% to 3.5%. Among the exclusions were patients with other autoimmune diseases, uncontrolled infections, pregnancy or lactation. V dropped 1 base and J dropped 2 bases, with 8 bases sitting between them. The CDR3 extends over 15 amino acids. Per the germline V gene, CDR1 is SGHDN and CDR2 is FVKESK.

The receptor comes from an adult man with Graves' ophthalmopathy. The rearrangement links TRBV14 to TRBJ1-4; no definite D call. The specimen sequenced was peripheral blood. The CDR3 loop reads CASSQGLTTNEKLFF. For the CDR3, the DNA is TGTGCCAGCAGCCAAGGCCTGACCACTAATGAAAAACTGTTTTTT. Supplemented by reference TRBV14 and TRBJ1-4, the full variable domain reads EAGVTQFPSHSVIEKGQTVTLRCDPISGHDNLYWYRRVMGKEIKFLLHFVKESKQDESGMPNNRFLAERTGGTYSTLKVQPAELEDSGVYFCASSQGLTTNEKLFFGSGTQLSVL.